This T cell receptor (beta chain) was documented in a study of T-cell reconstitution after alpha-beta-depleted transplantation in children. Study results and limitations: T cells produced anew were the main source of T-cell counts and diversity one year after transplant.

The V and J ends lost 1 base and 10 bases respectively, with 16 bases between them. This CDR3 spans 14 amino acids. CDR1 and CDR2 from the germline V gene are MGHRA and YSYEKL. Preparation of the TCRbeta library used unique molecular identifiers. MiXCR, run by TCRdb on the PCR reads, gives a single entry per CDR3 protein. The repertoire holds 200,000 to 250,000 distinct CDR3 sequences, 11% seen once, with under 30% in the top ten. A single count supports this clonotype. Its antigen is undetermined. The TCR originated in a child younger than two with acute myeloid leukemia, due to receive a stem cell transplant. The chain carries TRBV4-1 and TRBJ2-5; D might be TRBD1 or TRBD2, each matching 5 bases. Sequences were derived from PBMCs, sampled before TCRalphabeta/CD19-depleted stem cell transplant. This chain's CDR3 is CASSQAGPPYFQYF. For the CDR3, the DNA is TGCGCCAGCAGCCAAGCGGGACCACCTTACTTCCAGTACTTC.